This TCR beta chain was identified during a study of blood T cell repertoires in COVID-19. All enrollees were about 18 to 95 years old and from 24 US areas. Categorization into cohorts depended on clinical history that participants reported. Donors of Cohort 3 who recovered were those that had two negative PCRs, clearance, or symptom resolution. This clone was observed a few times. Clones were sequenced by immunoSEQ multiplex PCR, and TCRdb holds only the in-frame ones, with some missing. The table shows roughly 130,000 clones, with around 84% occurring only once. V shed 6 bases, J shed 2 bases, and the junction held 8 bases outside the gene matches. The CDR3 length is 15 residues. Per the germline V gene, CDR1 is MDHEN and CDR2 is SYDVKM.

The sequenced sample consisted of PBMCs or T cells enriched from blood (not recorded which). The sequence derives from a woman in her twenties or thirties who had recovered from COVID-19. V is TRBV28 and J is TRBJ1-2, with 8 bases that match TRBD1. CDR3 sequence (DNA): TGTGCCAGCAGACCTCAGGGGGCCGGGAACTATGGCTACACCTTC. Its translation is CASRPQGAGNYGYTF.